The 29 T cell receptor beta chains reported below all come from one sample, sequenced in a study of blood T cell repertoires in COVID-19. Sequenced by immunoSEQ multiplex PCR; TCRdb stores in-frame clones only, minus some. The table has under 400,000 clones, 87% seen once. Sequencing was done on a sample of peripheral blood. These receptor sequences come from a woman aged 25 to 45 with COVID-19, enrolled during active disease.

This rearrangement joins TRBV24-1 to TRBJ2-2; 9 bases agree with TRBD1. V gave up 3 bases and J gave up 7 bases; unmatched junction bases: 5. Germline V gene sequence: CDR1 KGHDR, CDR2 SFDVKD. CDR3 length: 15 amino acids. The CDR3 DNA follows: TGTGCCACCAGTGATCAGACAGGGGGAAACGGGGAGCTGTTTTTT. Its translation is CATSDQTGGNGELFF.

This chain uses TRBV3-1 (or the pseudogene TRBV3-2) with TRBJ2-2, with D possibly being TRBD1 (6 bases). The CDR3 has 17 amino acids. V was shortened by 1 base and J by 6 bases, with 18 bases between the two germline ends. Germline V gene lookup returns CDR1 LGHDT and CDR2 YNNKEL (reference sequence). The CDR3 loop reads CASSQAPGRGRSGELFF. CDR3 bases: TGTGCCAGCAGCCAAGCCCCGGGCAGGGGAAGGTCCGGGGAGCTGTTTTTT.

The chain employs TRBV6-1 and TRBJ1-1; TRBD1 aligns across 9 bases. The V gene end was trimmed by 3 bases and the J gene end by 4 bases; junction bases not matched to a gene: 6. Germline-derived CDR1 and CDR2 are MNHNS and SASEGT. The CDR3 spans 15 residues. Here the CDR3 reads CASSEGDRDVTEAFF. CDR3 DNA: TGTGCCAGCAGTGAGGGGGACAGGGACGTCACTGAAGCTTTCTTT.

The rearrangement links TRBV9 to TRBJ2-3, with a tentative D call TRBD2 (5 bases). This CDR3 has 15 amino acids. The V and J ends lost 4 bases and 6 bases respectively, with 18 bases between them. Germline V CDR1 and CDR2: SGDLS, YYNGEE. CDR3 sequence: CASSMPSGSGDTQYF. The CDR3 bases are TGTGCCAGCAGCATGCCGTCAGGCAGCGGTGATACGCAGTATTTT.

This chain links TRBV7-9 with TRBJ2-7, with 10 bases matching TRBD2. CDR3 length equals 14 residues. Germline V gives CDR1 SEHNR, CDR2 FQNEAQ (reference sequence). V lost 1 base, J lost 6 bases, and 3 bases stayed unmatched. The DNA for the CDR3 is TGTGCCAGCAGCTTAGTAGCGGGAGGTCGCGAGCAGTACTTC. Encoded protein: CASSLVAGGREQYF.

The CDR3 protein is CASSHPPGAMEETQYF. The CDR3 DNA reads TGTGCCAGCAGCCACCCTCCAGGGGCAATGGAAGAGACCCAGTACTTC. The chain links TRBV5-4 to TRBJ2-5, with a tentative D call TRBD1 (6 bases). This CDR3 has 16 amino acids. In germline, CDR1 is SGHNT, CDR2 YYREEE (reference sequence). V lost 4 bases and J lost 3, with 19 bases in between.

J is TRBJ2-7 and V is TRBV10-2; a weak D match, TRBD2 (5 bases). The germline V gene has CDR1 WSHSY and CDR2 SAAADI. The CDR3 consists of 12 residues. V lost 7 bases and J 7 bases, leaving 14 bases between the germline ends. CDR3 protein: CASKSGSEEQYF. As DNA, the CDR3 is TGCGCCAGCAAATCGGGGTCGGAAGAGCAGTACTTC.

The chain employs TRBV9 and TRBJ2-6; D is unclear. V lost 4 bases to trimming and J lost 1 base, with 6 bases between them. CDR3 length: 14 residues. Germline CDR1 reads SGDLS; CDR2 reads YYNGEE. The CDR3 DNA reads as TGTGCCAGCAGCCTGGAGTCTGGGGCCAACGTCCTGACTTTC. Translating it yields CASSLESGANVLTF. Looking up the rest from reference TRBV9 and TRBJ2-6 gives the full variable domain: DSGVTQTPKHLITATGQRVTLRCSPRSGDLSVYWYQQSLDQGLQFLIQYYNGEERAKGNILERFSAQQFPDLHSELNLSSLELGDSALYFCASSLESGANVLTFGAGSRLTVL.

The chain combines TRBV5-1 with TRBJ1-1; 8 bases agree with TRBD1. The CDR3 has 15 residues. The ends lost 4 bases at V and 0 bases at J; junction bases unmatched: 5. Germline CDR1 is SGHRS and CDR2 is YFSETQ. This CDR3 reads CASSRQGNMNTEAFF. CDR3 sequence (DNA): TGCGCCAGCAGCCGACAGGGGAACATGAACACTGAAGCTTTCTTT.

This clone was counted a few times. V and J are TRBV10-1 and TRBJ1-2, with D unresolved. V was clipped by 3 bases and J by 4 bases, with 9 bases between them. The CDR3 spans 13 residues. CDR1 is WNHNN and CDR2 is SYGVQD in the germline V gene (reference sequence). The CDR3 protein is CASSDIRSYGYTF. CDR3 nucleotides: TGCGCCAGCAGTGATATACGGTCCTATGGCTACACCTTC.

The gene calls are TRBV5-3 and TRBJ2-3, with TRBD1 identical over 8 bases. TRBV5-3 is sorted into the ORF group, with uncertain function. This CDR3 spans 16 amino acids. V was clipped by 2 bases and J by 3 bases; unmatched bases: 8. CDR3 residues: CARSFHPRGRTDTQYF. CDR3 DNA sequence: TGTGCCAGAAGCTTCCATCCCAGGGGGCGAACAGATACGCAGTATTTT.

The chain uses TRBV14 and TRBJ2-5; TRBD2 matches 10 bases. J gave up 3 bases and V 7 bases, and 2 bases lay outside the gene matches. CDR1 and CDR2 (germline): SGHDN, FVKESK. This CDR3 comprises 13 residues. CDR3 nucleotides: TGTGCCAGCACCGGACTAGCGGAAGAGACCCAGTACTTC. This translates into CASTGLAEETQYF.

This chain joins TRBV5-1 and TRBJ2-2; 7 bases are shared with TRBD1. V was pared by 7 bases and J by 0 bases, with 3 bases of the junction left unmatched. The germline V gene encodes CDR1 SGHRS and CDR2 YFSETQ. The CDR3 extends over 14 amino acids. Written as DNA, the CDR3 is TGCGCCAGCTACAGGGGAACGAACACCGGGGAGCTGTTTTTT. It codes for CASYRGTNTGELFF.

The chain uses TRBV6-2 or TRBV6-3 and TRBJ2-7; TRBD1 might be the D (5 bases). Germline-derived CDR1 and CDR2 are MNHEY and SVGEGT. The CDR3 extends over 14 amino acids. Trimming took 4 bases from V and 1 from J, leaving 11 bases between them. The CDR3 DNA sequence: TGTGCCAGCAGTTTCACTAAGGGGTCCTACGAGCAGTACTTC. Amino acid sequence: CASSFTKGSYEQYF.

Written as DNA, the CDR3 is TGTGCCAGCAGCCCGACAGGGCCGGGGGGCTACACCTTC. Translating it yields CASSPTGPGGYTF. V usage is TRBV5-6 and J usage is TRBJ1-2; TRBD1 matches 7 bases. The germline V gene has CDR1 SGHDT and CDR2 YYEEEE. V lost 4 bases and J lost 8; bases outside the gene matches: 8. The CDR3 length is 13 residues.

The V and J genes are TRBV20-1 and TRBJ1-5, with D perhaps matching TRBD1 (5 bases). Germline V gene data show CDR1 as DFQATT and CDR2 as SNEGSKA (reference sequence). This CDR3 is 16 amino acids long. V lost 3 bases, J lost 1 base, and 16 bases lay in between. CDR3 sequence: CSASPPGGTSNQPQHF. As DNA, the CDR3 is TGCAGTGCTAGTCCTCCCGGGGGAACGAGCAATCAGCCCCAGCATTTT.

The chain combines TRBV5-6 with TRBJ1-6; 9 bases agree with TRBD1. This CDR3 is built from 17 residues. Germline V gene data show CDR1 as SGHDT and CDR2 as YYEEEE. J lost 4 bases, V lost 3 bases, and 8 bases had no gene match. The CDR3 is CASSSSGTGYYNSPLHF. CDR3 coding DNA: TGTGCCAGCAGCTCATCGGGGACAGGGTATTATAATTCACCCCTCCACTTT.

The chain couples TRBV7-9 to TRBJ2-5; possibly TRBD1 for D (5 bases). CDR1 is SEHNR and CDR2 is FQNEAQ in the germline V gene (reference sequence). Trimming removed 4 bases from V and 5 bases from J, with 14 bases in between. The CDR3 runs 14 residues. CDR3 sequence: CASSSTQGRETQYF. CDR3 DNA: TGTGCCAGCAGCTCCACCCAGGGTCGGGAGACCCAGTACTTC.

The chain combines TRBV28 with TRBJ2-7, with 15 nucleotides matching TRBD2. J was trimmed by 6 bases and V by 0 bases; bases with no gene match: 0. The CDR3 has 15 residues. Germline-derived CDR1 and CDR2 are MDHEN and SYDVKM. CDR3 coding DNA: TGTGCCAGCAGTTTATGGGGACTAGCGGGAGGCGAGCAGTACTTC. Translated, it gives CASSLWGLAGGEQYF.

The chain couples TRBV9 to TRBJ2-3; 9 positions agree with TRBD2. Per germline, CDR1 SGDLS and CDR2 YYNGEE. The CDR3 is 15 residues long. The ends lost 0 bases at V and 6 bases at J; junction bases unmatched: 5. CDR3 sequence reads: CASSVDGGRVDTQYF. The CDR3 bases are TGTGCCAGCAGCGTAGATGGCGGGAGGGTGGATACGCAGTATTTT.

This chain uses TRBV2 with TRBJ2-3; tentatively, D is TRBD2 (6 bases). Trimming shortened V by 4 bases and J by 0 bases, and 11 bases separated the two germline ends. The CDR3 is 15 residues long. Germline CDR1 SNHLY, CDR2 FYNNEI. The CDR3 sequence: CASSAGGWSTDTQYF. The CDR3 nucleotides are TGTGCCAGCAGTGCTGGAGGGTGGAGCACAGATACGCAGTATTTT.

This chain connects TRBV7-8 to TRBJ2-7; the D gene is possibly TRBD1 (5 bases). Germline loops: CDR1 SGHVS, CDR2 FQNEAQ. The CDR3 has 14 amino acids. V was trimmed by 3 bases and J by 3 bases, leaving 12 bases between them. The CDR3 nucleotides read TGTGCCAGCAGCTTGGACACCTGGGGCTACGAGCAGTACTTC. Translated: CASSLDTWGYEQYF.

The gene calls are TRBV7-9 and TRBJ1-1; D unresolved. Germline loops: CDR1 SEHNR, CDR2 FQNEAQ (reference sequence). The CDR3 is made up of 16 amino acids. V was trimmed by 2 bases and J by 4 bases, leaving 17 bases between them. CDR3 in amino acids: CASSLYRAGMSTEAFF. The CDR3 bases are TGTGCCAGCAGCTTATATAGGGCGGGTATGAGCACTGAAGCTTTCTTT.

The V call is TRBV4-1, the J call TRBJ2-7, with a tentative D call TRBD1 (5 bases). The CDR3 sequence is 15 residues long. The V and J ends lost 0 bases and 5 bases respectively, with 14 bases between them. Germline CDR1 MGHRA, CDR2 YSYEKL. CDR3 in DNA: TGCGCCAGCAGCCAAGAAGACAGATCGTCGGACGAGCAGTACTTC. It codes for CASSQEDRSSDEQYF.

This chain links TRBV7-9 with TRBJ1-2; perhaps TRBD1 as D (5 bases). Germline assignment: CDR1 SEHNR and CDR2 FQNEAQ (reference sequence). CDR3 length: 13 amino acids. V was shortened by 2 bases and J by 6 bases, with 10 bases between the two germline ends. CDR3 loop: CASSLQGLDGYTF. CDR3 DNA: TGTGCCAGCAGCTTACAGGGTCTGGATGGCTACACCTTC. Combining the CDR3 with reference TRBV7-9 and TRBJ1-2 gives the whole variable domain DTGVSQNPRHKITKRGQNVTFRCDPISEHNRLYWYRQTLGQGPEFLTYFQNEAQLEKSRLLSDRFSAERPKGSFSTLEIQRTEQGDSAMYLCASSLQGLDGYTFGSGTRLTVV.

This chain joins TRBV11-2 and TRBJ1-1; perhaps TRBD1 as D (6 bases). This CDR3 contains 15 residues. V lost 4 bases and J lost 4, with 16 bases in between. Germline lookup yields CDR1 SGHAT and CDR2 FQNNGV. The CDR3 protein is CASSSTGPWGTEAFF. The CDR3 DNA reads TGTGCCAGCAGCTCCACAGGGCCCTGGGGCACTGAAGCTTTCTTT.

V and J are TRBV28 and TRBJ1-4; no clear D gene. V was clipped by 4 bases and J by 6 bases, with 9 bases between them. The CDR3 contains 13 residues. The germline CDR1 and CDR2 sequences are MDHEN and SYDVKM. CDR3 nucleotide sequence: TGTGCCAGCAGTTCCCCTATCGATGAAAAACTGTTTTTT. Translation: CASSSPIDEKLFF.

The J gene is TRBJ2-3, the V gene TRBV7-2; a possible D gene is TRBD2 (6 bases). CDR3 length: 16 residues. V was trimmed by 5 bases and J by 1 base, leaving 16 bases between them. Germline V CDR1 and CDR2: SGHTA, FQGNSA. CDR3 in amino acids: CASSPRAQRGTDTQYF. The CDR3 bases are TGTGCCAGCAGCCCGAGGGCGCAGCGGGGCACAGATACGCAGTATTTT.

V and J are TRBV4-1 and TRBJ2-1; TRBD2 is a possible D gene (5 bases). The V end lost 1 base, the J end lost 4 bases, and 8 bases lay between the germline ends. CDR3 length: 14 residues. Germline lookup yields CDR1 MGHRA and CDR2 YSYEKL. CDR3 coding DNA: TGCGCCAGCAGCCAAGCCGGGGAGTACAATGAGCAGTTCTTC. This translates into CASSQAGEYNEQFF.